These 20 T cell receptor beta chains were all obtained from the same sample, sequenced in a study of blood T cell repertoires in COVID-19. The data were produced by immunoSEQ multiplex PCR, yet TCRdb's version contains in-frame clones alone and is incomplete. The repertoire holds fewer than 150,000 clones, just under 85% seen once, with around 13% in the top ten. The sequenced sample consisted of peripheral blood. These receptors all stem from a human donor in a cohort sampled during active COVID-19.

J is TRBJ1-2 and V is TRBV7-9; D not certain. Deletions cut 5 bases from V and 8 bases from J, with 18 bases between. The CDR3 has 14 amino acids. CDR1 and CDR2 (germline): SEHNR, FQNEAQ (reference sequence). CDR3 amino acids: CASSTRTSPGGYTF. The CDR3 DNA reads as TGTGCCAGCAGCACCCGGACGTCCCCGGGAGGCTACACCTTC.

V and J are TRBV5-1 and TRBJ1-1, with TRBD1 as a possible D gene (5 bases). This CDR3 has 18 amino acids. The ends were cut back, 4 bases at V and 3 bases at J, with 25 bases in the middle. Germline lookup yields CDR1 SGHRS and CDR2 YFSETQ. CDR3 loop: CASSGGGGAGLVYTEAFF. The DNA for the CDR3 is TGCGCCAGCAGCGGGGGAGGTGGGGCTGGCCTTGTGTACACTGAAGCTTTCTTT.

The chain combines TRBV5-6 with TRBJ2-7; tentative D call: TRBD2 (5 bases). The CDR3 extends over 15 amino acids. V lost 0 bases and J 7 bases, leaving 17 bases between the germline ends. Germline CDR1 and CDR2: SGHDT and YYEEEE. Written as DNA, the CDR3 is TGTGCCAGCAGCTTGGCCCCTACCGGGGTTGAGGAGCAGTACTTC. Its protein is CASSLAPTGVEEQYF.

The rearrangement links TRBV7-6 to TRBJ2-7; 10 bases map to TRBD2. J gave up 2 bases and V 5 bases, and 6 bases lay outside the gene matches. The CDR3 is 15 residues long. CDR1 and CDR2 from the germline V gene are SGHVS and FNYEAQ. DNA of the CDR3: TGTGCCAGCAGCGAAGCGGGGGGGAAGGCCTACGAGCAGTACTTC. Translating it yields CASSEAGGKAYEQYF.

The gene calls are TRBV7-2 and TRBJ2-7; TRBD2 agrees at 10 bases. The CDR3 has 14 amino acids. The germline V gene has CDR1 SGHTA and CDR2 FQGNSA. J was trimmed by 3 bases and V by 5 bases; bases with no gene match: 4. The CDR3 region is CASSGGLALYEQYF. Written as DNA, the CDR3 is TGTGCCAGCAGCGGGGGACTAGCGCTCTACGAGCAGTACTTC.

This clone was seen only once. V and J are TRBV7-9 and TRBJ2-1, with 7 bases aligning to TRBD2. The CDR3 spans 14 residues. CDR1 and CDR2 (germline): SEHNR, FQNEAQ (reference sequence). In nucleotides, the CDR3 is TGTGCAACCCCCTCGGGGGGATCCTACAATGAGCAGTTCTTC. Amino acids: CATPSGGSYNEQFF.

The chain recombines TRBV28 with TRBJ2-7; 7 bases are a match to TRBD1. This CDR3 region has 13 residues. The V segment lost 6 bases and the J segment 7 bases; nucleotides outside the gene matches: 9. Looked up from germline, CDR1 is MDHEN and CDR2 is SYDVKM. This CDR3 is CASSFLPRGEQYF. CDR3 DNA: TGTGCCAGCAGCTTCTTGCCCAGGGGGGAGCAGTACTTC.

V is TRBV3-1 (or the pseudogene TRBV3-2) and J is TRBJ2-1; D perhaps matches TRBD2 (6 bases). CDR1 LGHDT and CDR2 YNNKEL come from the germline V gene (reference sequence). Trimming shortened V by 7 bases and J by 5 bases, and 12 bases separated the two germline ends. The CDR3 runs 13 residues. The CDR3 loop is CASMARGDNEQFF. The CDR3 region has the DNA TGTGCCAGCATGGCGCGGGGAGACAATGAGCAGTTCTTC.

The rearrangement joins TRBV3-1 (or the pseudogene TRBV3-2) to TRBJ2-4, with 15 bases identical to TRBD2. Germline CDR1 and CDR2: LGHDT and YNNKEL (reference sequence). The length of the CDR3 is 16 residues. V was pared by 3 bases and J by 7 bases, with 4 bases of the junction left unmatched. This CDR3 is CASSHGLAGGRNIQYF. CDR3 DNA sequence: TGTGCCAGCAGCCATGGACTAGCGGGGGGGCGGAACATTCAGTACTTC.

J is TRBJ2-3 and V is TRBV10-2; D might be TRBD2 (6 bases). CDR1 is WSHSY and CDR2 is SAAADI in the germline V gene. The CDR3 runs 17 residues. V was shortened by 5 bases and J by 1 base, with 19 bases between the two germline ends. The CDR3 DNA reads as TGCGCCAGCAGTCGACGCGCAACTAGCTCTCGCACAGATACGCAGTATTTT. This encodes CASSRRATSSRTDTQYF.

The rearrangement uses TRBV19 and TRBJ2-5; D is uncertain. This CDR3 region has 13 residues. V dropped 1 base and J dropped 5 bases, with 8 bases sitting between them. From germline, CDR1 is LNHDA and CDR2 SQIVND (reference sequence). The CDR3 sequence: CASSIATRETQYF. CDR3 coding DNA: TGTGCCAGTAGTATAGCCACTCGGGAGACCCAGTACTTC.

The gene calls are TRBV10-1 and TRBJ2-3; 13 bases line up with TRBD2. The CDR3 has 16 residues. CDR1 and CDR2 (germline): WNHNN, SYGVQD (reference sequence). Trimming cost V 6 bases and J 1 base; bases outside gene matches: 4. CDR3 sequence reads: CASSSGLAGGTDTQYF. The CDR3 DNA follows: TGCGCCAGCAGCTCTGGACTAGCGGGGGGCACAGATACGCAGTATTTT.

DNA of the CDR3: TGTGCCAGCAGCCTCTCGGGCTCTGGAAACACCATATATTTT. Translated: CASSLSGSGNTIYF. The rearrangement joins TRBV6-5 to TRBJ1-3, with D unresolved. Germline V gives CDR1 MNHEY, CDR2 SVGAGI. V was trimmed by 6 bases and J by 0 bases, leaving 9 bases between them. The CDR3 length is 14 residues.

The chain recombines TRBV18 with TRBJ1-2; 7 bases line up with TRBD1. The CDR3 runs to 16 residues. The germline V gene encodes CDR1 KGHSH and CDR2 LQKENI. V dropped 2 bases and J dropped 1; count of bases not matched to a gene: 7. The CDR3 loop reads CASSPSTGSDNYGYTF. The DNA of the CDR3 is TGTGCCAGCTCACCATCGACAGGGTCCGATAACTATGGCTACACCTTC.

This chain uses TRBV6-5 with TRBJ2-1, with 11 bases matching TRBD2. J was trimmed by 8 bases and V by 6 bases; bases with no gene match: 9. CDR3 length: 15 residues. Germline CDR1 MNHEY, CDR2 SVGAGI. CDR3 nucleotide sequence: TGTGCCAGCAGCCCATATAGCGGGGGGGCCTATGAGCAGTTCTTC. Translated, it gives CASSPYSGGAYEQFF.

The chain combines TRBV10-3 with TRBJ1-6; a possible D gene is TRBD1 (5 bases). From germline, CDR1 is ENHRY and CDR2 SYGVKD. This CDR3 comprises 17 residues. Trimming left V 2 bases short and J 6 bases short, with 17 bases between. The CDR3 region is CAISERGRTEGNSPLHF. CDR3 nucleotides: TGTGCCATCAGTGAGAGGGGAAGGACGGAAGGTAATTCACCCCTCCACTTT.

The gene calls are TRBV24-1 and TRBJ1-6, with 10 bases lining up with TRBD1. The CDR3 runs 16 residues. CDR1 and CDR2 (germline): KGHDR, SFDVKD. The junction had 10 bases not matched to a gene; V was cut back by 8 bases and J by 7 bases. The CDR3 here is CATIPRDRGMNSPLHF. CDR3 DNA sequence: TGTGCCACCATCCCCAGGGACAGGGGTATGAATTCACCCCTCCACTTT.

This chain uses TRBV2 with TRBJ1-5, with D perhaps matching TRBD1 (5 bases). This CDR3 comprises 16 residues. Germline V gene lookup returns CDR1 SNHLY and CDR2 FYNNEI. V dropped 6 bases and J dropped 2 bases, with 17 bases sitting between them. The CDR3 loop is CASSSAGVLGNQPQHF. For the CDR3, the DNA is TGTGCCAGCAGCTCGGCGGGGGTTTTGGGCAATCAGCCCCAGCATTTT.

The rearrangement links TRBV10-2 to TRBJ2-2; 7 nucleotides align to TRBD1. V lost 7 bases to trimming and J lost 4 bases; unmatched junction nucleotides: 12. Germline loops: CDR1 WSHSY, CDR2 SAAADI. This CDR3 is 16 amino acids long. The CDR3: CASTPGQPWSTGELFF. In DNA, the CDR3 is TGCGCCAGCACCCCGGGACAGCCCTGGTCCACCGGGGAGCTGTTTTTT.

The sample holds a few counts of this clone. The V and J genes are TRBV7-5 and TRBJ1-6; no DNA check was done on the table's D call, TRBD1. TRBV7-5 represents a pseudogene. The CDR3 is 15 residues long. The CDR3 region is CARSFRQGYNSPLHF. The CDR3 DNA is TGTGCCAGAAGCTTCCGACAGGGCTATAATTCACCCCTCCACTTT.